This TCR beta chain was captured in a study of prognosis after radiotherapy for stage I lung cancer. Blood draws of around 6.5 milliliters of peripheral blood occurred at each of two time points. The study's findings and limits: For the expanded TCR clones, whether they were tumor-specific was not determined. Patients with and without metastases reportedly differed in TRBV and TRBJ gene usage frequencies.

The CDR3 loop spans 17 amino acids. Germline V lookup: CDR1 SGHRS, CDR2 YFSETQ. V was pared by 0 bases and J by 5 bases, with 4 bases of the junction left unmatched. This clonotype ranks as large. Its antigen remains unidentified. Amplification of the TCR beta CDR3 (from genomic DNA) was done by two-round multiplex PCR. First-round PCR amplification was performed with primers specific to each TRBV and TRBJ gene. Via MiXCR, TCRdb re-called the multiplex PCR reads, giving one row per CDR3 protein. In the table there are fewer than 25,000 distinct CDR3 sequences, approximately 39% of which are singletons.

The receptor's source is a donor at least 50 years old with non-small cell lung cancer. This chain joins TRBV5-1 and TRBJ2-2, with 13 bases identical to TRBD2. The specimen was PBMCs, collected before or after stereotactic body radiation therapy (not recorded which). The CDR3, as DNA: TGCGCCAGCAGCTTGGAAGGGACTAGCGGGAATACCGGGGAGCTGTTTTTT. It translates to CASSLEGTSGNTGELFF.